Below, 14 T cell receptor beta chains from the same sample are listed, as sequenced in a study of human T cells and chemical hapten exposure. Sample time point: pre-sensitization, week 0. Treatment specified: therapeutic diphenylcyclopropenone sensitization with weekly scalp DPC. TCRdb itself ran the RACE reads through MiXCR, one entry per CDR3 protein. Here the sample spans under 300,000 distinct CDR3 sequences, approximately 8.4% being singletons. Sequencing was performed on whole blood, taken in connection with sensitization to the hapten diphenylcyclopropenone (DPC). The receptors originated from a middle-aged woman with alopecia areata. Some clones in this sample may be carry-over from other donors' samples.

This chain links TRBV7-2 with TRBJ2-1, with 15 bases identical to TRBD2. Germline V CDR1 and CDR2: SGHTA, FQGNSA. Losses at the gene ends were 5 bases for V and 6 bases for J; bases not matched to a gene: 8. The CDR3 extends over 17 amino acids. CDR3 bases: TGTGCCAGCAGCCCTAGAGGGACTAGCGGGAGGACCAATGAGCAGTTCTTC. Residues: CASSPRGTSGRTNEQFF.

The rearrangement links TRBV6-2 or TRBV6-3 to TRBJ2-7; 9 nucleotides agree with TRBD2. The CDR3 has 14 residues. Germline loops: CDR1 MNHEY, CDR2 SVGEGT. V shed 5 bases and J 4 bases; nucleotides not matched to a gene: 6. CDR3 sequence reads: CASSQVTSGYEQYF. DNA for the CDR3: TGTGCCAGCAGTCAGGTGACTAGCGGTTACGAGCAGTACTTC.

This clonotype was detected ten times or more. V is TRBV12-3 or TRBV12-4 and J is TRBJ1-4; tentative D call: TRBD1 (5 bases). Trimming took 3 bases from V and 7 from J, leaving 12 bases between them. The CDR3 contains 14 residues. DNA of the CDR3: TGTGCCAGCAGTTTTAGTTCCCAGGGTGAAAAACTGTTTTTT. Translating gives CASSFSSQGEKLFF.

The table lists this clonotype with a few counts. This sequence joins TRBV4-2 and TRBJ2-7; D remains unclear. V was shortened by 0 bases and J by 3 bases, with 12 bases between the two germline ends. The germline CDR1 and CDR2 sequences are LGHNA and YNFKEQ. The CDR3 contains 15 residues. CDR3 amino acids: CASSQDHLENYEQYF. CDR3 sequence (DNA): TGTGCCAGCAGCCAAGATCATCTAGAGAACTACGAGCAGTACTTC.

The sample holds a few counts of this clonotype. The chain combines TRBV20-1 with TRBJ1-5, with D perhaps TRBD1 (5 bases). Per germline, CDR1 DFQATT and CDR2 SNEGSKA (reference sequence). Trimming stripped 1 base from V and 6 bases from J, with 7 bases between. The CDR3 has 12 residues. The CDR3 DNA reads as TGCAGTGCTAGAGTTGGGGGTCAGCCCCAGCATTTT. Encoded protein: CSARVGGQPQHF.

In regard to this clonotype: This may come from a read error, since a much larger clone is one base off. The conserved phenylalanine or tryptophan is not found at the CDR3 terminus, so this likely reflects a read error. The CDR3 loop is CSARDQPAGEQFL. CDR3 bases: TGCAGTGCTAGAGATCAGCCCGCGGGTGAGCAGTTCTTA. The rearrangement joins TRBV20-1 to TRBJ2-1, with TRBD2 as a possible D gene (5 bases). Germline CDR1 reads DFQATT; CDR2 reads SNEGSKA (reference sequence). V dropped 0 bases and J dropped 9 bases, with 12 bases sitting between them. This CDR3 region has 13 residues.

A few counts support this clonotype. The V gene is TRBV7-2, the J gene TRBJ2-1; D gene ambiguous. Germline CDR1 SGHTA, CDR2 FQGNSA. There are 17 residues in the CDR3. V was cut by 0 bases and J by 9 bases, with 21 bases left in between. The CDR3 coding sequence is TGTGCCAGCAGCTTAGCGGCGGCGGCGGTAACGAGAAGTGAGCAGTTCTTC. Translated: CASSLAAAAVTRSEQFF. Full variable domain (remainder filled in from reference TRBV7-2 and TRBJ2-1): GAGVSQSPSNKVTEKGKDVELRCDPISGHTALYWYRQSLGQGLEFLIYFQGNSAPDKSGLPSDRFSAERTGGSVSTLTIQRTQQEDSAVYLCASSLAAAAVTRSEQFFGPGTRLTVL.

This clonotype was counted between two and nine times. Here the CDR3 omits its conserved ending phenylalanine or tryptophan, so a read error is the likely source. The CDR3 spells CAGRQVANYGYTL. The CDR3 bases are TGTGCCGGCCGCCAGGTCGCTAACTATGGCTACACCCTC. This sequence joins TRBV6-1 and TRBJ1-2; D ambiguous. The germline V and J ends were trimmed by 11 bases and 0 bases, with 13 bases remaining between them. This CDR3 is built from 13 residues. Germline CDR1 and CDR2: MNHNS and SASEGT.

This clonotype was seen only a few times. J is TRBJ1-3 and V is TRBV10-3; D ambiguous. This CDR3 is built from 15 residues. Germline CDR1 ENHRY, CDR2 SYGVKD. V shed 2 bases and J shed 0 bases, with 8 bases lying between them. The CDR3 protein is CAISETAHSGNTIYF. The CDR3, as DNA: TGTGCCATCAGTGAGACAGCTCACTCTGGAAACACCATATATTTT.

This clonotype showed up just a few times. The chain is built from TRBV6-2 or TRBV6-3 and TRBJ2-6, with TRBD1 matching 9 bases. The J segment lost 1 base and the V segment lost 3 bases, leaving 10 bases of the junction unmatched. This CDR3 region has 19 residues. Germline-derived CDR1 and CDR2 are MNHEY and SVGEGT. The CDR3 bases are TGTGCCAGCAGTTATCCAACAGGGGGCCCTAAATCTGGGGCCAACGTCCTGACTTTC. Encoded protein: CASSYPTGGPKSGANVLTF.

This clonotype was seen repeatedly, ten times or more. V usage is TRBV7-2 and J usage is TRBJ2-5, with D maybe TRBD2 (5 bases). V dropped 5 bases and J dropped 5 bases, with 12 bases sitting between them. The CDR3 has 13 amino acids. Germline CDR1 SGHTA, CDR2 FQGNSA. CDR3 sequence (DNA): TGTGCCAGCAGCCCTAGTTGGGAGGAGACCCAGTACTTC. It specifies CASSPSWEETQYF.

This clonotype was seen a handful of times. The chain uses TRBV5-1 and TRBJ2-7; 8 nucleotides match TRBD1. J was trimmed by 1 base and V by 2 bases; bases with no gene match: 14. The CDR3 length is 18 residues. CDR1 and CDR2 (germline): SGHRS, YFSETQ. The CDR3 here is CASSFLGPGTGYSYEQYF. Here the CDR3 DNA reads TGCGCCAGCAGCTTCCTAGGCCCCGGGACAGGATATTCCTACGAGCAGTACTTC.

This clonotype turned up a few times. This chain uses TRBV7-2 with TRBJ2-7; TRBD2 might be the D (6 bases). The germline CDR1 and CDR2 sequences are SGHTA and FQGNSA. Trimming cost V 1 base and J 4 bases, with 14 bases left between them. The CDR3 is made up of 15 amino acids. This CDR3 reads CASSLDPAGEYEQYF. The CDR3 DNA follows: TGTGCCAGCAGCTTAGACCCAGCGGGTGAATACGAGCAGTACTTC.

This clonotype was detected many times. The V and J genes are TRBV12-3 or TRBV12-4 and TRBJ2-5; D might be TRBD1 (6 bases). This CDR3 is built from 13 residues. V lost 8 bases to trimming and J lost 2 bases, with 12 bases between them. For the CDR3, the DNA is TGTGCCAGCTCTCGACAGGCACAAGAGACCCAGTACTTC. Its protein is CASSRQAQETQYF.